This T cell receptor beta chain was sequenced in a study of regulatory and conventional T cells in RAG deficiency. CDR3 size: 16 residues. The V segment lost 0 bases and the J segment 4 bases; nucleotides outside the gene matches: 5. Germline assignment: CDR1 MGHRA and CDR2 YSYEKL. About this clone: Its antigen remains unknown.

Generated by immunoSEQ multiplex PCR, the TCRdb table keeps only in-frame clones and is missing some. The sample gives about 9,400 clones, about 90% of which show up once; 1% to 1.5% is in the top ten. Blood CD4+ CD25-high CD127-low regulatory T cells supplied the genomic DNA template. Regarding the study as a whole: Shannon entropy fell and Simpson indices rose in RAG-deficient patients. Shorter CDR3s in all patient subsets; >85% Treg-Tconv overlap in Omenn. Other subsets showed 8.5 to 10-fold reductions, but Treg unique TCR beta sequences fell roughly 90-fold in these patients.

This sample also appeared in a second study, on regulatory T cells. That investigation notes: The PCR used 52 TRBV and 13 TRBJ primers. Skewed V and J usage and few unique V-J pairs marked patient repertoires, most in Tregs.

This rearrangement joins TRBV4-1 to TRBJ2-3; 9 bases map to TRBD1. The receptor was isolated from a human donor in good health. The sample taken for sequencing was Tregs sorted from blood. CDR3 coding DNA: TGCGCCAGCAGCCAAGATCGGGACAGGGATTCAGATACGCAGTATTTT. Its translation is CASSQDRDRDSDTQYF.